These T cell receptor beta chains were read from a single sample in a study of T cell repertoires and HLA-DP antigens. Sequenced by immunoSEQ multiplex PCR; TCRdb stores in-frame clones only, minus some. This sample has over 60,000 clones; about four fifths occur once, and the top ten carry roughly 1.5%. Their target antigens are unknown. The sample taken for sequencing was CD4+ T cells from PBMCs. These receptors were collected from a man aged 60 to 69 in good health and CMV-seronegative. Both conserved end residues are part of each CDR3. The D gene is left open where the match is weak. The size entry is marked missing in some rows and otherwise reads once, few, many or a size class.

TRBJ1-5 NA TRBV19 NA 15 TGTGCCAGTAGGGTGGGTACGCATAGCAATCAGCCCCAGCATTTT CASRVGTHSNQPQHF
TRBJ2-3 NA TRBV5-1 NA 15 TGCGCCAGCAGCTTGGAAATCGGGGGCACAGATACGCAGTATTTT CASSLEIGGTDTQYF
TRBJ2-2 TRBD2 TRBV7-9 NA 15 TGTGCCAGCAGTCCCGGGACTAAGAACACCGGGGAGCTGTTTTTT CASSPGTKNTGELFF
TRBJ1-5 NA TRBV15 NA 15 TGTGCCACCAGCAGAGGGTTCAGGGGCGGACAGCCCCAGCATTTT CATSRGFRGGQPQHF
TRBJ1-2 NA TRBV30 NA 11 TGTGCCTGGAGTACAACTTATGGCTACACCTTC CAWSTTYGYTF
TRBJ1-2 NA TRBV6-5 NA 11 TGTGCCAGCAGTTCCCAAAGGGGGTACACCTTC CASSSQRGYTF
TRBJ1-4 NA TRBV19 NA 14 TGTGCCAGTAATCATAGGGCCAGGGGCGGAAAACTGTTTTTT CASNHRARGGKLFF
TRBJ1-1 TRBD1 TRBV29-1 few 14 TGCAGCGTTTGGACAGGGGGCGGAAACACTGAAGCTTTCTTT CSVWTGGGNTEAFF
TRBJ2-7 NA TRBV19 few 17 TGTGCCAGTAGTATCTTCACCGGGAGGGGACAGGGCTACGAGCAGTACTTC CASSIFTGRGQGYEQYF
TRBJ2-3 TRBD2 TRBV5-6 NA 16 TGTGCCAGCAGCCGCGCGACTAGCGGGAGAACAGATACGCAGTATTTT CASSRATSGRTDTQYF
TRBJ2-1 NA TRBV2 NA 19 TGTGCCAGCAGTGTACTAAGGGGTGCGAGCGCGAGCTCCTACAATGAGCAGTTCTTC CASSVLRGASASSYNEQFF
TRBJ1-1 NA TRBV28 NA 14 TGTGCCAGCATCGTCAATGGGGACGGTTCGAGAGCTTTCTTT CASIVNGDGSRAFF
TRBJ1-6 TRBD1 TRBV23-1 NA 18 TGCGCCAGCAGTCAATCGATGTTGGTGGACAGGTATAATTCACCCCTCCACTTT CASSQSMLVDRYNSPLHF
TRBJ2-5 NA TRBV28 NA 15 TGTGCCAGCAGCCCCACCGGGGCCGGAGGGGAGACCCAGTACTTC CASSPTGAGGETQYF
TRBJ2-7 NA TRBV28 NA 14 TGTGCCAGCACTACCTCGGGGGACTCCTACGAGCAGTACTTC CASTTSGDSYEQYF
TRBJ2-3 NA TRBV9 NA 15 TGTGCCAGCAGCCCCCAAAGGTTATCGAGGGATACGCAGTATTTT CASSPQRLSRDTQYF
TRBJ1-5 NA TRBV2 once 15 TGTGCCAGCAGTGAAGAGGGTGGGGCCACCCTCCCCCAGCATTTT CASSEEGGATLPQHF
TRBJ1-1 NA TRBV28 once 15 TGTGCCAGCAGTTTGGGAGCAGGGATGAACACTGAAGCTTTCTTT CASSLGAGMNTEAFF
TRBJ2-1 TRBD2 TRBV19 NA 16 TGTGCCAGTAGCCTGGGACTAGCGGGAGGGGACAGTGAGCAGTTCTTC CASSLGLAGGDSEQFF
TRBJ2-1 TRBD1 TRBV6-5 NA 15 TGTGCCAGCAGTTACTTGGACAGGACCTACAATGAGCAGTTCTTC CASSYLDRTYNEQFF
TRBJ1-2 NA TRBV4-1 NA 14 TGCGCCAGCAGCCCGATCTACCAGGGGTCTGGCTACACCTTC CASSPIYQGSGYTF
TRBJ2-1 NA TRBV7-9 NA 11 TGTGCCAGCAGCACCCTATACGAGCAGTTCTTC CASSTLYEQFF
TRBJ1-1 NA TRBV7-2 few 13 TGTGCCAGCAGCTCTGGGCCGGACCTAAACGCTTTCTTT CASSSGPDLNAFF
TRBJ1-3 TRBD1 TRBV13 NA 15 TGTGCCAGCAGCTCTAGGACAGGGCCTGGAAACACCATATATTTT CASSSRTGPGNTIYF
TRBJ1-2 NA TRBV14 NA 11 TGTGCCAGCTCCCGGGGGGGCGGCTACACCTTC CASSRGGGYTF
TRBJ2-1 NA TRBV7-2 NA 14 TGTGCCAGCGGATTACGGACCAGGGGCAATGAGCAGTTCTTC CASGLRTRGNEQFF
TRBJ2-3 NA TRBV28 NA 17 TGTGCCAGCAGTCCCTCAACAATTCGAGGGCGAGGAGATACGCAGTATTTT CASSPSTIRGRGDTQYF
TRBJ2-1 TRBD2 TRBV6-5 NA 14 TGTGCCAGCCGTCTAGCGGGGGGATACAATGAGCAGTTCTTC CASRLAGGYNEQFF
TRBJ1-2 TRBD1 TRBV19 NA 14 TGTGCCAGTACCCGGACAGGGGAGGGCTATGGCTACACCTTC CASTRTGEGYGYTF
TRBJ1-4 TRBD1 TRBV18 NA 14 TGTGCCAGCTCACGACAGGGGGAAGGTGAAAAACTGTTTTTT CASSRQGEGEKLFF
TRBJ2-1 TRBD2 TRBV5-1 NA 16 TGCGCCAGCAGCTTGACTAGCGGGGGGTACTACAATGAGCAGTTCTTC CASSLTSGGYYNEQFF
TRBJ2-1 NA TRBV7-7 NA 15 TGTGCCAGCAGCTTAGCCGGGAAATCCTACAATGAGCAGTTCTTC CASSLAGKSYNEQFF
TRBJ2-1 TRBD2 TRBV27 NA 15 TGTGCCAGCAGTTTATATAGCGGGAGAAGGAATGAGCAGTTCTTC CASSLYSGRRNEQFF
TRBJ2-5 NA TRBV30 NA 11 TGTGCCTGGAGACCATCAGAGACCCAGTACTTC CAWRPSETQYF
TRBJ2-1 NA TRBV27 once 16 TGTGCCAGCAGTACCCGGGACGTTGGATTCGGAAATGAGCAGTTCTTC CASSTRDVGFGNEQFF
TRBJ1-3 NA TRBV29-1 NA 11 TGCAGCGTTGGCGTCTGGGACACCATATATTTT CSVGVWDTIYF
TRBJ2-5 NA TRBV2 NA 11 TGTGCCAGCAGTCTCGGAGAGACCCAGTACTTC CASSLGETQYF
TRBJ1-1 NA TRBV5-1 NA 15 TGCGCCAGCAGCTTGGGCGAGGGTTTTTTGAGTGAAGCTTTCTTT CASSLGEGFLSEAFF
TRBJ1-2 NA TRBV29-1 NA 9 TGCAGTAAGTACTATGGCTACACCTTC CSKYYGYTF
TRBJ2-7 NA TRBV19 NA 10 TGTGCCGGGACATTTTACGAGCAGTACTTC CAGTFYEQYF
TRBJ1-2 TRBD1 TRBV19 few 14 TGTGCCAGTAGTATCCGGACAGGGCCCCCTTTGGACACCTTC CASSIRTGPPLDTF
TRBJ2-2 TRBD2 TRBV7-2 NA 16 TGTGCCAGCAGCTTAGCGCCTAGCGGGAACACCGGGGAGCTGTTTTTT CASSLAPSGNTGELFF
TRBJ2-5 NA TRBV4-1 NA 16 TGCGCCAGCAGCCAAGATTGGTTAGAGAGTCGAGAGACCCAGTACTTC CASSQDWLESRETQYF
TRBJ1-2 TRBD1 TRBV5-5 NA 12 TGTGCCAGCAGCTTCACAGGGGATGGCTACACCTTC CASSFTGDGYTF
TRBJ2-3 NA TRBV7-2 NA 14 TGTGCCAGCAGCTTCACCCAGGGTTTCGATACGCAGTATTTT CASSFTQGFDTQYF
TRBJ1-1 NA TRBV27 once 13 TGTGCCAGCGGGGAGCAGGGGAGGACTGAAGCTTTCTTT CASGEQGRTEAFF
TRBJ1-4 TRBD1 TRBV5-6 NA 16 TGTGCCAGCAGCAGGACAGGGAACATGGCTAATGAAAAACTGTTTTTT CASSRTGNMANEKLFF
TRBJ2-5 NA TRBV19 NA 15 TGTGCCAGTAGTATAGATCGGACAGCCTTGGAGACCCAGTACTTC CASSIDRTALETQYF
TRBJ2-7 TRBD2 TRBV7-2 NA 14 TGTGCCAGCAGCTTAGCCCTAGCGGGGAGGGGGCAGTACTTC CASSLALAGRGQYF
TRBJ2-5 NA TRBV4-2 NA 13 TGTGCCAGCAGCCAAGGGTCTCGAGAGACCCAGTACTTC CASSQGSRETQYF
TRBJ2-1 NA TRBV19 NA 16 TGTGCCAGTAGTATCGATTTGGGGGGAGTTAAGGATGAGCAGTTCTTC CASSIDLGGVKDEQFF
TRBJ1-1 NA TRBV7-2 NA 14 TGTGCCAGCAGCCGTCGAGCCGATATCAACGAAGCTTTCTTT CASSRRADINEAFF
TRBJ2-5 NA TRBV27 NA 14 TGTGCCAGCAGTTTACGGGGCTTCCAAGAGACCCAGTACTTC CASSLRGFQETQYF
TRBJ2-1 NA TRBV5-4 few 14 TGTGCCAGCAGCTTGGTTGGGCCATACAATGAGCAGTTCTTC CASSLVGPYNEQFF